The 24 T cell receptor beta chains in this list originate from one sample, sequenced in a study of Graves' ophthalmopathy and Graves' hyperthyroidism. Using RNA transcripts, the TCR beta CDR3 regions were amplified. RT-PCR with HTBI primers came first, then second-round multiplex PCR. TCRdb re-analysed the multiplex PCR reads in MiXCR, keeping a single row per CDR3 protein. The profile shows hundreds of thousands of distinct CDR3 sequences, roughly 21% of them singletons. Sequences were obtained from peripheral blood. These receptors were collected from a woman aged 18-29 years with stable Graves' hyperthyroidism.

The rearrangement joins TRBV12-3 or TRBV12-4 to TRBJ1-5; D is possibly TRBD1 (5 bases). The germline V and J ends were trimmed by 3 bases and 3 bases, with 12 bases remaining between them. This CDR3 region has 15 residues. This CDR3 reads CASSLGGSDNQPQHF. CDR3 sequence (DNA): TGTGCCAGCAGTTTGGGGGGATCGGACAATCAGCCCCAGCATTTT.

This clonotype occurred many times. The rearrangement links TRBV12-3 or TRBV12-4 to TRBJ2-5, with 9 nucleotides matching TRBD1. The CDR3 sequence is 14 residues long. The trim removed 5 bases at V and 5 bases at J, leaving 6 bases unmatched. The CDR3 spells CASSPGTGSETQYF. CDR3 in DNA: TGTGCCAGCAGTCCCGGGACAGGGTCGGAGACCCAGTACTTC.

In its sample, this clonotype was seen many times. Here the CDR3 DNA reads TGTGCCAGCAGTTTATCTGTGCTAGCGGGAGTCTCGTACGAGCAGTACTTC. It codes for CASSLSVLAGVSYEQYF. The chain recombines TRBV27 with TRBJ2-7; TRBD2 agrees at 10 bases. Looked up from germline, CDR1 is MNHEY and CDR2 is SMNVEV (reference sequence). The trim removed 0 bases at V and 4 bases at J, leaving 9 bases unmatched. This CDR3 is 17 amino acids long.

At least ten counts were recorded for this clonotype. The rearrangement joins TRBV4-3 to TRBJ1-1; 11 positions match TRBD1. The length of the CDR3 is 15 residues. The V gene end was trimmed by 0 bases and the J gene end by 6 bases; junction bases not matched to a gene: 3. The germline CDR1 and CDR2 sequences are LGHNA and YSLEER. This chain's CDR3 is CASSQDRTGGAEAFF. The CDR3 coding sequence is TGCGCCAGCAGCCAAGATAGGACAGGGGGCGCTGAAGCTTTCTTT.

This clonotype was seen repeatedly, ten times or more. V gene TRBV6-2 or TRBV6-3 combines with J gene TRBJ2-7, with D perhaps TRBD1 (7 bases). The V and J ends lost 7 bases and 5 bases respectively, with 18 bases between them. Germline V gene lookup returns CDR1 MNHEY and CDR2 SVGEGT. This CDR3 spans 14 amino acids. CDR3 in DNA: TGTGCCAGCAACTGGTGGGGGGACAGAGACGAGCAGTACTTC. Translating it yields CASNWWGDRDEQYF.

This clonotype was observed at least ten times. The chain joins TRBV7-8 to TRBJ1-5, with 7 bases identical to TRBD1. The CDR3 spans 16 residues. V gave up 4 bases and J gave up 7 bases; unmatched junction bases: 13. The germline gives CDR1 SGHVS, CDR2 FQNEAQ. This chain's CDR3 is CASSSSRQGLQQPQHF. The CDR3 DNA sequence: TGTGCCAGCAGCTCTTCCCGACAGGGCCTTCAACAGCCCCAGCATTTT.

The chain uses TRBV5-1 and TRBJ2-7, with a weak D call TRBD1 (6 bases). Germline assignment: CDR1 SGHRS and CDR2 YFSETQ. Trimming left V 2 bases short and J 1 base short, with 13 bases between. This CDR3 is built from 15 residues. This CDR3 reads CASSLQGWGSYEQYF. DNA for the CDR3: TGCGCCAGCAGCTTACAGGGCTGGGGGTCCTACGAGCAGTACTTC.

The V gene is TRBV4-1, the J gene TRBJ1-2; no reliable D call. Germline V CDR1 and CDR2: MGHRA, YSYEKL. Between the trimmed V and J ends, which lost 0 bases and 7 bases, there was a span of 6 bases. The CDR3 is 12 residues long. The CDR3 DNA reads TGCGCCAGCAGCCAAGACCTGGCTGGCTACACCTTC. It is translated as CASSQDLAGYTF.

This clonotype was seen ten or more times. CDR3 nucleotide sequence: TGCAGTGCTCCCGGACAGCTTAATCAGCCCCAGCATTTT. Encoded protein: CSAPGQLNQPQHF. The rearrangement joins TRBV20-1 to TRBJ1-5, with D perhaps matching TRBD1 (6 bases). The CDR3 has 13 amino acids. V lost 5 bases, J lost 4 bases, and 12 bases lay in between. CDR1 DFQATT and CDR2 SNEGSKA come from the germline V gene (reference sequence).

Many counts were recorded for this clonotype. This chain links TRBV11-2 with TRBJ1-6; no clear D. The germline V and J ends were trimmed by 8 bases and 6 bases, with 11 bases remaining between them. CDR1 and CDR2 from the germline V gene are SGHAT and FQNNGV. The CDR3 has 13 amino acids. The CDR3 protein is CASLRTSNSPLHF. The CDR3 region has the DNA TGTGCCAGCTTACGGACTTCTAATTCACCCCTCCACTTT.

This clonotype is a singleton in its sample. The genes are TRBV28 and TRBJ2-5, with 7 nucleotides matching TRBD1. Losses at the gene ends were 6 bases for V and 2 bases for J; bases not matched to a gene: 9. Germline CDR1 MDHEN, CDR2 SYDVKM. The CDR3 extends over 15 amino acids. The CDR3 region has the DNA TGTGCCAGCAGCCTCCAGGGGGTGAGGCAAGAGACCCAGTACTTC. Its protein product is CASSLQGVRQETQYF.

This clonotype occurred many times. The chain couples TRBV27 to TRBJ2-6; D call uncertain. CDR1 and CDR2 (germline): MNHEY, SMNVEV (reference sequence). Trimming left V 3 bases short and J 1 base short, with 16 bases between. The CDR3 sequence is 18 residues long. The CDR3 spells CASSLVAPLTSGANVLTF. In DNA, the CDR3 is TGTGCCAGCAGTTTGGTAGCACCTCTCACTTCTGGGGCCAACGTCCTGACTTTC.

The rearrangement joins TRBV30 to TRBJ2-1; 10 bases line up with TRBD2. Germline V gene lookup returns CDR1 GTSNPN and CDR2 SVGIG (reference sequence). After removal of 5 bases from V and 0 bases from J, the junction contained 4 bases not matched to a gene. The CDR3 has 15 residues. DNA for the CDR3: TGTGCCTGGCAGGCTAGCGGGAGCTCCTACAATGAGCAGTTCTTC. Encoded protein: CAWQASGSSYNEQFF.

This clonotype was seen ten or more times. The chain links TRBV6-2 or TRBV6-3 to TRBJ2-7, with D unclear. This CDR3 comprises 12 residues. Germline CDR1 MNHEY, CDR2 SVGEGT. V shed 6 bases and J shed 9 bases, with 15 bases lying between them. Here the CDR3 DNA reads TGTGCCAGCAGCAACCCAGGCCCGGGGCAGTACTTC. It is translated as CASSNPGPGQYF.

This clonotype showed up many times. This chain connects TRBV5-1 to TRBJ2-7, with TRBD2 matching over 11 bases. The CDR3 sequence is 16 residues long. V lost 0 bases to trimming and J lost 2 bases; unmatched junction nucleotides: 4. Germline V gene lookup returns CDR1 SGHRS and CDR2 YFSETQ. The CDR3 spells CASSLGGTSGAYEQYF. The CDR3 DNA reads as TGCGCCAGCAGCTTGGGAGGGACTAGCGGTGCCTACGAGCAGTACTTC.

This chain joins TRBV7-9 and TRBJ2-7; possible D gene TRBD1, 5 bases. Germline V gives CDR1 SEHNR, CDR2 FQNEAQ (reference sequence). V was shortened by 8 bases and J by 7 bases, with 18 bases between the two germline ends. The length of the CDR3 is 13 residues. As DNA, the CDR3 is TGTGCCAGCCAGGGTTCGGCCTCTGGGGAGCAGTACTTC. Its translation is CASQGSASGEQYF.

This clonotype appeared many times. The chain employs TRBV7-8 and TRBJ1-2; D not resolved. Trimming removed 5 bases at V and 0 bases at J, with 7 bases between. The CDR3 is made up of 13 amino acids. CDR1 and CDR2 from the germline V gene are SGHVS and FQNEAQ. CDR3 nucleotides: TGTGCCAGCAGCCCGGATGCTAACTATGGCTACACCTTC. It translates to CASSPDANYGYTF. Full variable domain (remainder filled in from reference TRBV7-8 and TRBJ1-2): GAGVSQSPRYKVAKRGQDVALRCDPISGHVSLFWYQQALGQGPEFLTYFQNEAQLDKSGLPSDRFFAERPEGSVSTLKIQRTQQEDSAVYLCASSPDANYGYTFGSGTRLTVV.

This clonotype appeared many times. This sequence joins TRBV12-3 or TRBV12-4 and TRBJ1-1; 8 nucleotides align to TRBD1. This CDR3 region has 15 residues. V dropped 5 bases and J dropped 1; count of bases not matched to a gene: 6. CDR3 nucleotides: TGTGCCAGCAGTCCGAGACAGGGGACGAACACTGAAGCTTTCTTT. Amino acid sequence: CASSPRQGTNTEAFF.

This clonotype was recorded a few times. CDR3 DNA sequence: TGTGCCAGCGCTACTGGGGGGATGGGGATCTACGAGCAGTACTTC. Translation: CASATGGMGIYEQYF. V usage is TRBV28 and J usage is TRBJ2-7; tentative D call: TRBD2 (6 bases). The V gene lost 8 bases and the J gene lost 3 bases, with 20 bases spanning the gap. The CDR3 is 15 residues long. The V gene's germline CDR1 is MDHEN and CDR2 SYDVKM.

The table lists this clonotype with many counts. A read error may produce the germline difference seen at one junction end. The gene calls are TRBV7-7 and TRBJ2-5; the D gene is possibly TRBD1 (6 bases). CDR1 is SSHAT and CDR2 is FNYEAQ in the germline V gene (reference sequence). The CDR3 is made up of 15 amino acids. Here the CDR3 reads CASRRPGQVGETQYF. DNA for the CDR3: TGTGCTAGCAGAAGACCGGGACAAGTCGGAGAGACCCAGTACTTC.

This clonotype was observed a handful of times. Being one base from a much bigger clone, this may be a read error. The chain couples TRBV11-2 to TRBJ2-7; 7 positions match TRBD2. There are 12 residues in the CDR3. V gave up 7 bases and J gave up 8 bases; unmatched junction bases: 8. Germline CDR1 is SGHAT and CDR2 is FQNNGV. CDR3 sequence: CASTRGEGKQYF. The CDR3 DNA is TGTGCCAGCACCCGGGGGGAGGGCAAGCAGTACTTC.

The chain couples TRBV5-1 to TRBJ2-7; 14 bases line up with TRBD2. The CDR3 loop spans 18 amino acids. Unmatched junction bases numbered 6, after V lost 0 bases and J lost 1 base. The germline CDR1 and CDR2 sequences are SGHRS and YFSETQ. DNA for the CDR3: TGCGCCAGCAGCTTGGGCGGACTAGCGGGAGGAGGGTCCTACGAGCAGTACTTC. It yields the protein CASSLGGLAGGGSYEQYF. Based on the CDR3 plus reference TRBV5-1 and TRBJ2-7, the full variable domain is KAGVTQTPRYLIKTRGQQVTLSCSPISGHRSVSWYQQTPGQGLQFLFEYFSETQRNKGNFPGRFSGRQFSNSRSEMNVSTLELGDSALYLCASSLGGLAGGGSYEQYFGPGTRLTVT.

V is TRBV20-1 and J is TRBJ2-7; D gene ambiguous. Trimming took 3 bases from V and 7 from J, leaving 13 bases between them. Germline V CDR1 and CDR2: DFQATT, SNEGSKA (reference sequence). The CDR3 contains 12 residues. Here the CDR3 DNA reads TGCAGTGCTAGTCAGTATCCCCTGGAGCAGTACTTC. Translated: CSASQYPLEQYF.

The CDR3 nucleotides are TGTGCCAGCAGGCTACAGGGGTTTTCGAACACTGAAGCTTTCTTT. It translates to CASRLQGFSNTEAFF. The chain uses TRBV28 and TRBJ1-1, with 7 nucleotides matching TRBD1. CDR1 is MDHEN and CDR2 is SYDVKM in the germline V gene. Losses at the gene ends were 6 bases for V and 1 base for J; bases not matched to a gene: 8. The CDR3 loop spans 15 amino acids.